This TCR beta chain emerged from a study of shared clonotypes between healthy human individuals. Study-wide context: The plates for each donor numbered three CD4 naive, three CD4 memory, two CD8 naive and one CD8 memory. Study-wide findings and caveats: Collection of samples was limited to blood; tissue repertoires likely differ.

Method: immunoSEQ multiplex PCR; TCRdb's copy keeps in-frame clones and lacks some. Of hundreds of thousands of clones listed, approximately 96% are singletons. Trimming cost V 1 base and J 6 bases, with 4 bases left between them. This CDR3 region has 12 residues. CDR1 and CDR2 (germline): MNHNS, SASEGT. A word on this clone: What it recognizes is unknown.

Naive CD8 cells lacked CD45RO, underwent positive selection for CCR7 and left out terminally differentiated effector memory CD45RA+ cells. The sample was naive CD8+ T cells sorted from blood. The TCR sequence derives from a woman in her 30s in good health. V usage is TRBV6-1 and J usage is TRBJ1-5; D unclear. The CDR3 region is CASSEVFQPQHF. CDR3 in DNA: TGTGCCAGCAGTGAAGTGTTTCAGCCCCAGCATTTT.